One sample yielded the 17 T cell receptor beta chains listed below, sequenced in a study of T cell clonality in common variable immunodeficiency. TCRdb's table, derived via immunoSEQ multiplex PCR, lists solely in-frame clones and lacks some. This repertoire lists about 42,000 clones without singletons; about 1.3% sits in the top ten. Sequences were obtained from peripheral blood mononuclear cells. These receptors originate from a person between 18 and 75 years old in good health.

This clone has only a few counts. The read halts 3 residues ahead of the CDR3 end, with the missing end drawn from the germline J gene. The chain carries TRBV20-1 and TRBJ2-1; D ambiguous. V lost 3 bases and J 2 bases, leaving 11 bases between the germline ends. The CDR3 length is 14 residues. Per germline, CDR1 DFQATT and CDR2 SNEGSKA (reference sequence). CDR3 in amino acids: CSARKTTAYNEQFF. The sequenced part of the CDR3 DNA is TGCAGTGCTAGGAAGACAACAGCCTACAATGAG.

This clone was picked up many times. The sequence runs out 3 residues before the end of the CDR3; the remainder is reconstructed from the germline J gene. The same CDR3 also results from other DNA sequences found in this sample. The V gene is TRBV5-1, the J gene TRBJ1-3; TRBD1 might be the D (6 bases). The CDR3 runs 16 residues. Trimming shortened V by 0 bases and J by 0 bases, and 10 bases separated the two germline ends. The germline V gene encodes CDR1 SGHRS and CDR2 YFSETQ. The CDR3 reads CASSLGYRASGNTIYF. The part of the CDR3 DNA that was read is TGCGCCAGCAGCTTGGGGTACAGGGCCTCTGGAAACACC.

This clone was seen repeatedly, ten times or more. The sequenced fragment ends 3 residues before the CDR3 boundary, so the rest is inferred from the germline J gene. This chain uses TRBV5-4 with TRBJ2-3; 11 nucleotides align to TRBD2. The CDR3 runs to 15 residues. Germline CDR1 is SGHNT and CDR2 is YYREEE (reference sequence). With V trimmed by 0 bases and J by 3 bases, 0 bases remained unmatched. The CDR3 loop is CASSLGLAGTDTQYF. The sequenced part of the CDR3 DNA is TGTGCCAGCAGCTTGGGACTAGCGGGAACAGATACG.

This clone was found a few times. The CDR3 is cut off 3 residues early in the read; its end comes from the germline J gene. The chain is built from TRBV7-6 and TRBJ1-5; D unresolved. Trimming shortened V by 4 bases and J by 7 bases, and 11 bases separated the two germline ends. Germline CDR1 reads SGHVS; CDR2 reads FNYEAQ. The CDR3 sequence is 13 residues long. This CDR3 reads CASSYGSGQPQHF. The DNA read from the CDR3 is TGTGCCAGCAGCTACGGGTCGGGGCAGCCC.

This clone was observed many times. The read ends 3 residues shy of where the CDR3 ends; the end is completed using the germline J gene. The rearrangement links TRBV2 to TRBJ2-7, with TRBD1 as a possible D gene (5 bases). V lost 4 bases and J 2 bases, leaving 12 bases between the germline ends. This CDR3 contains 14 residues. The germline V gene encodes CDR1 SNHLY and CDR2 FYNNEI. Partial CDR3 DNA: TGTGCCAGCAGTGGGCAGGGAAGTACCTACGAG. Amino acid sequence: CASSGQGSTYE. The whole CDR3 region reads CASSGQGSTYEQYF.

Ten or more counts support this clone. The read gets to within 3 residues of the CDR3 end, and the germline J gene fills in the rest. The genes are TRBV7-3 and TRBJ2-3; 9 bases agree with TRBD2. CDR3 length equals 16 residues. Trimming removed 2 bases from V and 1 base from J; junction bases left unmatched: 4. The germline V gene has CDR1 SGHTA and CDR2 FQGTGA. The CDR3 DNA, read in part, is TGTGCCAGCAGCTTAGGCGGCGGGGGGGGCACAGATACG. Its protein product is CASSLGGGGGTDT. The entire CDR3 protein is CASSLGGGGGTDTQYF.

This clone was seen at least ten times. The sequenced fragment ends 3 residues before the CDR3 boundary, so the rest is inferred from the germline J gene. The V and J genes are TRBV20-1 and TRBJ2-5, with 9 positions matching TRBD2. The CDR3 consists of 16 residues. Per the germline V gene, CDR1 is DFQATT and CDR2 is SNEGSKA (reference sequence). Trimming removed 0 bases from V and 6 bases from J; junction bases left unmatched: 11. The part of the CDR3 DNA that was read is TGCAGTGCTAGAGATCGGGTTAGCGGGAGAGGGAAGACC. Encoded protein: CSARDRVSGRGKT. The full CDR3 sequence reads CSARDRVSGRGKTQYF.

As to this clone: An end of the junction does not agree with germline; a read error may underlie this. The CDR3 end is not reached by the read, which stops 3 residues before it; the germline J gene fills it in. Other DNA sequences in the sample encode the same CDR3. The chain couples TRBV5-1 to TRBJ1-3; D perhaps matches TRBD1 (6 bases). The CDR3 runs 15 residues. Germline V gives CDR1 SGHRS, CDR2 YFSETQ. The CDR3 here is CASSATGSSGNTIYF. CDR3 bases read: TGCGCCAGCAGCGCTACAGGGAGCTCTGGAAACACG.

This clone showed up just a few times. The read gets to within 3 residues of the CDR3 end, and the germline J gene fills in the rest. The chain carries TRBV7-9 and TRBJ1-2, with no clear D. CDR3 length: 14 amino acids. Germline V gene sequence: CDR1 SEHNR, CDR2 FQNEAQ (reference sequence). The CDR3 bases that were read are TGTGCCAGCAGCTTAGTTTTGTCCAGCGCCGAC. As protein: CASSLVLSSAD. The full CDR3 sequence reads CASSLVLSSADYTF.

This clone was counted ten times or more. The read ends 3 residues before the CDR3 terminus; that terminus is restored from the germline J gene. This sequence joins TRBV7-8 and TRBJ2-6; D remains ambiguous. The ends were cut back, 5 bases at V and 0 bases at J, with 8 bases in the middle. Per the germline V gene, CDR1 is SGHVS and CDR2 is FQNEAQ. This CDR3 is built from 15 residues. The CDR3 sequence is CASSPPVSGANVLTF. The DNA read from the CDR3 is TGTGCCAGCAGCCCCCCAGTCTCTGGGGCCAACGTC.

This clone was counted ten times or more. Sequencing ends 3 residues short of the CDR3 end; the germline J gene provides the rest. The gene calls are TRBV6-2 or TRBV6-3 and TRBJ1-2; a weak D match, TRBD1 (5 bases). The CDR3 loop spans 14 amino acids. Trimming shortened V by 3 bases and J by 6 bases, and 14 bases separated the two germline ends. Germline V gene sequence: CDR1 MNHEY, CDR2 SVGEGT. The sequenced CDR3 bases are TGTGCCAGCAGTTATCGTCAGGGTGAGGATGGC. It translates to CASSYRQGEDG. The full CDR3 sequence reads CASSYRQGEDGYTF.

This clone was seen many times. The CDR3 goes on 3 residues after the read ends, and that part is filled in from the germline J gene. The rearrangement uses TRBV7-2 and TRBJ2-7, with 7 bases identical to TRBD1. V gave up 5 bases and J gave up 2 bases; unmatched junction bases: 6. The CDR3 has 14 residues. CDR1 SGHTA and CDR2 FQGNSA come from the germline V gene. The CDR3 bases that were read are TGTGCCAGCAGCGTAAACAGGGGCCCCTACGAG. This sequence encodes CASSVNRGPYE. The full CDR3 protein is CASSVNRGPYEQYF. The variable domain in full, with the rest retrieved from reference TRBV7-2 and TRBJ2-7, is GAGVSQSPSNKVTEKGKDVELRCDPISGHTALYWYRQSLGQGLEFLIYFQGNSAPDKSGLPSDRFSAERTGGSVSTLTIQRTQQEDSAVYLCASSVNRGPYEQYFGPGTRLTVT.

This clone was recorded a few times. The read terminates 3 residues before the CDR3 end, so the remaining end is supplied by the germline J gene. V and J are TRBV20-1 and TRBJ2-1; D perhaps matches TRBD2 (5 bases). The CDR3 length is 12 residues. Germline V gene lookup returns CDR1 DFQATT and CDR2 SNEGSKA (reference sequence). The V gene lost 8 bases and the J gene lost 7 bases, with 15 bases spanning the gap. The part of the CDR3 DNA that was read is TGCAGTCTAGGACGACGGGGTAATGAG. This sequence encodes CSLGRRGNE. The CDR3, in full, reads CSLGRRGNEQFF.

Many counts were recorded for this clone. The read finishes 3 residues shy of the CDR3 end, and the germline J gene is used to complete it. This sequence joins TRBV20-1 and TRBJ1-2; 7 bases are a match to TRBD1. V lost 4 bases and J lost 1; bases outside the gene matches: 9. The CDR3 spans 15 residues. Germline V gene lookup returns CDR1 DFQATT and CDR2 SNEGSKA (reference sequence). The part of the CDR3 DNA that was read is TGCAGTGCTATCCCGGGACAGTCGCTTAACTATGGC. This gives the protein CSAIPGQSLNYG. Given in full, the CDR3 is CSAIPGQSLNYGYTF.

This clone was counted at least ten times. The read finishes 3 residues shy of the CDR3 end, and the germline J gene is used to complete it. The gene calls are TRBV24-1 and TRBJ2-1; 7 nucleotides match TRBD2. The length of the CDR3 is 17 residues. CDR1 and CDR2 (germline): KGHDR, SFDVKD. J gave up 4 bases and V 5 bases, and 13 bases lay outside the gene matches. CDR3 bases read: TGTGCCACCAGTGCTGGTTTCCGAGCGGGGAAATACAATGAG. It is translated as CATSAGFRAGKYNE. The complete CDR3 reads CATSAGFRAGKYNEQFF.

This clone was picked up many times. Read data end 3 residues before the CDR3 end; the end is taken from the germline J gene. The chain links TRBV5-1 to TRBJ1-5, with D tentatively TRBD1 (6 bases). The germline CDR1 and CDR2 sequences are SGHRS and YFSETQ. Deletions cut 0 bases from V and 7 bases from J, with 11 bases between. The CDR3 runs 14 residues. Incomplete CDR3 DNA: TGCGCCAGCAGCTTGGGAACAGGGCACCAGCCC. This sequence encodes CASSLGTGHQP. The entire CDR3 sequence reads CASSLGTGHQPQHF.

This clone was recorded a few times. The junction does not match germline at one end; this may be a read error. The read comes to an end 3 residues before the CDR3 does, leaving the germline J gene to fill in the end. This chain links TRBV7-9 with TRBJ1-1; D remains ambiguous. The CDR3 is 15 residues long. Germline-derived CDR1 and CDR2 are SEHNR and FQNEAQ (reference sequence). The DNA read from the CDR3 is TGTTCCAGCAGCTTAGACGCCAGACAGAACACTGAA. Amino acids: CSSSLDARQNTE. The CDR3 reads in full as CSSSLDARQNTEAFF. The entire variable domain, with the rest obtained from reference TRBV7-9 and TRBJ1-1, is as follows: DTGVSQNPRHKITKRGQNVTFRCDPISEHNRLYWYRQTLGQGPEFLTYFQNEAQLEKSRLLSDRFSAERPKGSFSTLEIQRTEQGDSAMYLCSSSLDARQNTEAFFGQGTRLTVV.